This T cell receptor (beta chain) was identified in a study of T-cell memory formation after mild COVID-19. About the research overall: The two donors had largely donor-specific TCR clusters.

Remarks on this clonotype: Antigen specificity is unknown.

Each CDR3 protein is one row after TCRdb ran MiXCR on the 5' RACE reads. Found here are 550,000 to 600,000 distinct CDR3 sequences, less than 25% of them singletons; the top ten hold around 7.7%. Study conclusions and caveats: A second wave expanding day 15 to 37 was CD4+-biased; contracting clones were balanced. The appearance of some responding clones in pre-infection memory suggested that cross-reactive memory joined. Of the contracting clones, CD4+ ones lay mainly in CM and EM, and CD8+ ones in EMRA.

Germline values: CDR1 DFQATT, CDR2 SNEGSKA (reference sequence). This CDR3 spans 15 amino acids. V lost 3 bases, J lost 1 base, and 12 bases lay in between. The sequence was collected from an adult woman who had mild COVID-19 (a few samples of this study predate the infection). Cell type and time point are not known. The sequencing input was PBMCs or a T cell subset sorted from them (not recorded which). The chain carries TRBV20-1 and TRBJ2-2, with D tentatively TRBD1 or TRBD2 (6 bases each). The DNA of the CDR3 is TGCAGTGCTAGCCAGGGGACTCAGAACACCGGGGAGCTGTTTTTT. Protein: CSASQGTQNTGELFF.